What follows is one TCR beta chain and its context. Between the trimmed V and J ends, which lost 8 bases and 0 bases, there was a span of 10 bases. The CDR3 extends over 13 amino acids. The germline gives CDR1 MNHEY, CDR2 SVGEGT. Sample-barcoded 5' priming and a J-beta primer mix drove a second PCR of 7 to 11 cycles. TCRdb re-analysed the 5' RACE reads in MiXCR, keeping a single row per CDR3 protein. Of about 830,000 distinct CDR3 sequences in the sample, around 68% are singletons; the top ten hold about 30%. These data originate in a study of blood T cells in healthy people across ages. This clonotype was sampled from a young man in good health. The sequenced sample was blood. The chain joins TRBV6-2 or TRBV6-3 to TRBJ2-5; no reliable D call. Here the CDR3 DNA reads TGTGCCAGCGAGGCAGTACACCAAGAGACCCAGTACTTC. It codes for CASEAVHQETQYF.